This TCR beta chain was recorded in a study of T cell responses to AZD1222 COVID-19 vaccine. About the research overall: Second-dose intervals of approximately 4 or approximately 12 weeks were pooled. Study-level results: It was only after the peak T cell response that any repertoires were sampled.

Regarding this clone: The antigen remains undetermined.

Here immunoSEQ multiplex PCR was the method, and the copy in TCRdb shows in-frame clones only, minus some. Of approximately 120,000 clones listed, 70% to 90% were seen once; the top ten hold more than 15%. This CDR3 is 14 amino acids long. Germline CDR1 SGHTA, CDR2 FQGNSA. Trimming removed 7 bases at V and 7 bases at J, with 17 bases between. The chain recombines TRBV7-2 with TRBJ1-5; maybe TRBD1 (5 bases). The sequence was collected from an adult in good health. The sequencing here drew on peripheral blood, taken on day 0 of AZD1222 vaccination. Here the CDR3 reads CASTLVGGGQPQHF. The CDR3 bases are TGTGCCAGCACCCTAGTGGGGGGAGGACAGCCCCAGCATTTT.